A single sample is the source of the 31 T cell receptor beta chains below, sequenced in a study of blood T cell repertoires in COVID-19. Data came from immunoSEQ multiplex PCR; TCRdb stores just in-frame clones and leaves some out. This repertoire shows over 250,000 clones, about 87% found once; its top ten account for about 1.6%. Material for sequencing was peripheral blood. The receptors were sampled from a woman aged 40 to 50 who had recovered from COVID-19.

The rearrangement uses TRBV5-1 and TRBJ1-2, with 8 bases identical to TRBD1. The CDR3 extends over 16 amino acids. The junction had 14 bases not matched to a gene; V was cut back by 4 bases and J by 6 bases. From germline, CDR1 is SGHRS and CDR2 YFSETQ. The CDR3 DNA follows: TGCGCCAGCAGCCCAGGGACAGGAAGGTTTTTCCATGGCTACACCTTC. Translated: CASSPGTGRFFHGYTF. The full variable domain, with the rest looked up from reference TRBV5-1 and TRBJ1-2, is KAGVTQTPRYLIKTRGQQVTLSCSPISGHRSVSWYQQTPGQGLQFLFEYFSETQRNKGNFPGRFSGRQFSNSRSEMNVSTLELGDSALYLCASSPGTGRFFHGYTFGSGTRLTVV.

This clone was found once. The chain's CDR3 is CASSPRRLAGAETQYF. The CDR3 coding sequence is TGTGCCAGCTCACCACGGCGACTAGCGGGGGCGGAGACCCAGTACTTC. J is TRBJ2-5 and V is TRBV18, with 12 bases matching TRBD2. The germline CDR1 and CDR2 sequences are KGHSH and LQKENI. Trimming took 1 base from V and 5 from J; bases not matched to a gene: 5. This CDR3 spans 16 amino acids.

There are many counts of this clone. The chain is built from TRBV9 and TRBJ1-2; 9 bases match TRBD1. CDR1 is SGDLS, CDR2 YYNGEE, per germline. The CDR3 consists of 18 residues. V was pared by 1 base and J by 4 bases, with 14 bases of the junction left unmatched. The DNA of the CDR3 is TGTGCCAGCAGCGTACTGGCTCGGCCCTTGACAGGGGGCTATGGCTACACCTTC. This sequence encodes CASSVLARPLTGGYGYTF.

This clone was observed many times. A read error may account for a junction end that differs from germline. The chain employs TRBV7-7 and TRBJ1-3, with 9 positions matching TRBD1. CDR1 is SSHAT and CDR2 is FNYEAQ in the germline V gene (reference sequence). The CDR3 loop spans 15 amino acids. The CDR3 nucleotides are TGTGCTAGCAGCCGCGGGACAGGGAAAGGGAACACCATATATTTT. Encoded protein: CASSRGTGKGNTIYF.

This clone occurred a few times. The gene calls are TRBV24-1 and TRBJ2-5; D might be TRBD1 (5 bases). The germline V and J ends were trimmed by 7 bases and 5 bases, with 13 bases remaining between them. From germline, CDR1 is KGHDR and CDR2 SFDVKD. The CDR3 runs to 13 residues. The CDR3 is CATSDSKYETQYF. The CDR3 region has the DNA TGTGCCACCAGCGACAGCAAATATGAGACCCAGTACTTC.

This chain uses TRBV12-5 with TRBJ2-1; D unresolved. Germline V gene lookup returns CDR1 LGHNT and CDR2 FRNRAP. The ends were cut back, 3 bases at V and 7 bases at J, with 7 bases in the middle. This CDR3 contains 12 residues. Written as DNA, the CDR3 is TGTGCTAGTGGTTTACTCCGTAATGAGCAGTTCTTC. Encoded protein: CASGLLRNEQFF.

This sequence joins TRBV9 and TRBJ2-3; TRBD1 agrees at 7 bases. The CDR3 is made up of 15 amino acids. The germline V gene has CDR1 SGDLS and CDR2 YYNGEE. The ends lost 2 bases at V and 0 bases at J; junction bases unmatched: 3. DNA for the CDR3: TGTGCCAGCAGCGTTCAACAGGGGAGCACAGATACGCAGTATTTT. Encoded protein: CASSVQQGSTDTQYF.

V usage is TRBV5-6 and J usage is TRBJ2-7; 9 bases match TRBD1. Germline CDR1 is SGHDT and CDR2 is YYEEEE. V was pared by 2 bases and J by 3 bases, with 6 bases of the junction left unmatched. This CDR3 comprises 15 residues. The CDR3 protein is CASSFDGQGIYEQYF. CDR3 nucleotides: TGTGCCAGCAGCTTCGACGGACAGGGGATCTACGAGCAGTACTTC. Full variable domain (rest looked up from reference TRBV5-6 and TRBJ2-7): DAGVTQSPTHLIKTRGQQVTLRCSPKSGHDTVSWYQQALGQGPQFIFQYYEEEERQRGNFPDRFSGHQFPNYSSELNVNALLLGDSALYLCASSFDGQGIYEQYFGPGTRLTVT.

This rearrangement joins TRBV2 to TRBJ1-6, with 11 bases fitting TRBD1. Losses at the gene ends were 6 bases for V and 7 bases for J; bases not matched to a gene: 5. CDR3 length equals 15 residues. In germline, CDR1 is SNHLY, CDR2 FYNNEI. Here the CDR3 reads CASRGTGGKNSPLHF. The CDR3 DNA reads as TGTGCCAGCAGGGGGACAGGGGGAAAAAATTCACCCCTCCACTTT.

This chain connects TRBV5-6 to TRBJ1-6; D possibly corresponds to TRBD1 (6 bases). Germline V lookup: CDR1 SGHDT, CDR2 YYEEEE. Trimming stripped 5 bases from V and 0 bases from J, with 12 bases between. The CDR3 loop spans 16 amino acids. Written as DNA, the CDR3 is TGTGCCAGCAGGAGGGGGGGGAACTCCTATAATTCACCCCTCCACTTT. It specifies CASRRGGNSYNSPLHF. Variable domain in full (rest from reference TRBV5-6 and TRBJ1-6): DAGVTQSPTHLIKTRGQQVTLRCSPKSGHDTVSWYQQALGQGPQFIFQYYEEEERQRGNFPDRFSGHQFPNYSSELNVNALLLGDSALYLCASRRGGNSYNSPLHFGNGTRLTVT.

The genes are TRBV3-1 (or the pseudogene TRBV3-2) and TRBJ2-7; possible D gene TRBD2, 5 bases. CDR1 is LGHDT and CDR2 is YNNKEL in the germline V gene (reference sequence). With 1 base removed from V and 2 bases from J, the gap between germline ends came to 9 bases. The CDR3 is 14 amino acids. For the CDR3, the DNA is TGTGCCAGCAGCCAAGCGGTCGGGGCCTACGAGCAGTACTTC. This sequence encodes CASSQAVGAYEQYF.

Only a few counts were recorded for this clone. This chain uses TRBV5-1 with TRBJ2-3, with D hard to call. The V gene's germline CDR1 is SGHRS and CDR2 YFSETQ. This CDR3 contains 12 residues. V lost 0 bases and J lost 9, with 8 bases in between. The CDR3: CASSLEAGTQYF. In DNA, the CDR3 is TGCGCCAGCAGCTTGGAAGCCGGGACGCAGTATTTT. The full variable domain, with the rest looked up from reference TRBV5-1 and TRBJ2-3, is KAGVTQTPRYLIKTRGQQVTLSCSPISGHRSVSWYQQTPGQGLQFLFEYFSETQRNKGNFPGRFSGRQFSNSRSEMNVSTLELGDSALYLCASSLEAGTQYFGPGTRLTVL.

The V call is TRBV5-1, the J call TRBJ1-1, with D possibly matching TRBD1 (6 bases). Between the trimmed V and J ends, which lost 2 bases and 7 bases, there was a span of 27 bases. CDR1 SGHRS and CDR2 YFSETQ come from the germline V gene. The CDR3 has 18 residues. The CDR3 nucleotides read TGCGCCAGCAGCTTCGAATTGGGCGCCGGAGGTCTCAGGGGTGAAGCTTTCTTT. Translating gives CASSFELGAGGLRGEAFF.

The gene calls are TRBV13 and TRBJ1-6, with TRBD1 identical over 9 bases. The ends lost 0 bases at V and 10 bases at J; junction bases unmatched: 7. CDR1 PRHDT and CDR2 FYEKMQ come from the germline V gene (reference sequence). This CDR3 region has 16 residues. CDR3 DNA sequence: TGTGCCAGCAGCTTAGGCGGGACAGGGTGGTACTCACCCCTCCACTTT. Its translation: CASSLGGTGWYSPLHF.

This clone has just one count. The genes are TRBV6-5 and TRBJ1-5, with 7 positions matching TRBD1. The germline V gene has CDR1 MNHEY and CDR2 SVGAGI. The V and J ends lost 2 bases and 3 bases, in that order; junction bases with no gene match: 4. The CDR3 has 15 residues. The CDR3 DNA is TGTGCCAGCAGTTACCGGCAGGGGGACAATCAGCCCCAGCATTTT. Translation: CASSYRQGDNQPQHF.

J is TRBJ1-2 and V is TRBV18, with TRBD1 identical over 8 bases. Trimming cost V 6 bases and J 2 bases; bases outside gene matches: 8. CDR1 is KGHSH and CDR2 is LQKENI in the germline V gene. This CDR3 is 15 amino acids long. In nucleotides, the CDR3 is TGTGCCAGCTCCACCCGGACAGGGACAAACTATGGCTACACCTTC. This sequence encodes CASSTRTGTNYGYTF.

The chain is built from TRBV7-9 and TRBJ2-2, with 11 bases identical to TRBD1. The CDR3 runs 15 residues. CDR1 SEHNR and CDR2 FQNEAQ come from the germline V gene (reference sequence). With 6 bases clipped from V and 6 bases from J, the junction kept 6 bases outside the gene matches. The CDR3 DNA reads TGTGCCAGCAGATCCATGGGACAGGGGGCCGGGGAGCTGTTTTTT. It translates to CASRSMGQGAGELFF.

The genes are TRBV5-8 and TRBJ2-7; 7 bases agree with TRBD1. CDR3 length: 15 amino acids. CDR1 and CDR2 from the germline V gene are SGHTS and YDEGEE. J gave up 0 bases and V 0 bases, and 3 bases lay outside the gene matches. CDR3: CASSLDPGGSYEQYF. In DNA form, the CDR3 reads TGTGCCAGCAGCTTGGATCCAGGGGGCTCCTACGAGCAGTACTTC.

The V gene is TRBV5-1, the J gene TRBJ2-5, with 7 bases lining up with TRBD2. The CDR3 has 15 residues. J lost 3 bases, V lost 0 bases, and 5 bases had no gene match. Germline V CDR1 and CDR2: SGHRS, YFSETQ. The CDR3 region is CASSLERAGEETQYF. The CDR3 nucleotides read TGCGCCAGCAGCTTGGAACGGGCGGGGGAAGAGACCCAGTACTTC.

This sequence joins TRBV28 and TRBJ2-3; 11 bases fit TRBD1. The CDR3 consists of 16 residues. Trimming cost V 6 bases and J 3 bases; bases outside gene matches: 8. Germline lookup yields CDR1 MDHEN and CDR2 SYDVKM. CDR3: CASSSRDRGGTDTQYF. DNA for the CDR3: TGTGCCAGCAGCTCTCGGGACAGGGGGGGAACAGATACGCAGTATTTT. Using reference TRBV28 and TRBJ2-3 for the parts outside the CDR3, the full variable domain is DVKVTQSSRYLVKRTGEKVFLECVQDMDHENMFWYRQDPGLGLRLIYFSYDVKMKEKGDIPEGYSVSREKKERFSLILESASTNQTSMYLCASSSRDRGGTDTQYFGPGTRLTVL.

The rearrangement joins TRBV4-1 to TRBJ1-1, with D unclear. V lost 4 bases and J 2 bases, leaving 8 bases between the germline ends. This CDR3 contains 13 residues. Germline assignment: CDR1 MGHRA and CDR2 YSYEKL. CDR3 amino acids: CASSRAENTEAFF. The CDR3 DNA reads TGCGCCAGCAGCCGGGCAGAAAACACTGAAGCTTTCTTT.

Only one count was recorded for this clone. CDR3 sequence reads: CASSPTGSSYEQYF. CDR3 coding DNA: TGTGCCAGCAGCCCGACAGGGAGTAGCTACGAGCAGTACTTC. The rearrangement joins TRBV3-1 (or the pseudogene TRBV3-2) to TRBJ2-7; 7 bases are shared with TRBD1. V lost 4 bases, J lost 3 bases, and 6 bases stayed unmatched. The CDR3 sequence is 14 residues long. The V gene's germline CDR1 is LGHDT and CDR2 YNNKEL (reference sequence).

This chain connects TRBV5-1 to TRBJ1-1; D is possibly TRBD1 (6 bases). V lost 7 bases to trimming and J lost 1 base, with 23 bases between them. Germline V gene sequence: CDR1 SGHRS, CDR2 YFSETQ. The CDR3 is made up of 17 amino acids. CDR3 bases: TGCGCCAGCCGCTCCCCCCGGGGCGGGGGGCAGAACACTGAAGCTTTCTTT. It codes for CASRSPRGGGQNTEAFF.

The chain combines TRBV6-5 with TRBJ1-5; 9 bases agree with TRBD1. The CDR3 loop spans 13 amino acids. The trim removed 4 bases at V and 8 bases at J, leaving 3 bases unmatched. Germline V gene lookup returns CDR1 MNHEY and CDR2 SVGAGI. CDR3 DNA: TGTGCCAGCAGTTGGGACAGGGAGGAGCCCCAGCATTTT. Amino acid sequence: CASSWDREEPQHF.

This chain joins TRBV4-1 and TRBJ1-3; D is ambiguous. Trimming removed 4 bases from V and 0 bases from J, with 13 bases in between. There are 16 residues in the CDR3. CDR1 MGHRA and CDR2 YSYEKL come from the germline V gene. The chain's CDR3 is CASSRKRGDSGNTIYF. The CDR3, as DNA: TGCGCCAGCAGCCGGAAACGGGGAGACTCTGGAAACACCATATATTTT.

The rearrangement links TRBV5-1 to TRBJ2-4; D call uncertain. Trimming pared 4 bases from V and 0 bases from J, leaving 11 bases between. The V gene's germline CDR1 is SGHRS and CDR2 YFSETQ. The CDR3 runs 15 residues. CDR3 nucleotides: TGCGCCAGCAGCCCCGCCCCGGGAGCCAAAAACATTCAGTACTTC. Translation gives CASSPAPGAKNIQYF.

The rearrangement joins TRBV28 to TRBJ2-1; the D gene is possibly TRBD1 (6 bases). This CDR3 has 13 amino acids. Between the trimmed V and J ends, which lost 2 bases and 9 bases, there was a span of 11 bases. Germline CDR1 MDHEN, CDR2 SYDVKM. As DNA, the CDR3 is TGTGCCAGCAGTTTAATTGCCAGGGGTGAGCAGTTCTTC. Translating gives CASSLIARGEQFF.

The chain combines TRBV4-3 with TRBJ2-7, with D possibly matching TRBD1 (6 bases). The CDR3 sequence is 15 residues long. Trimming shortened V by 0 bases and J by 0 bases, and 9 bases separated the two germline ends. Per germline, CDR1 LGHNA and CDR2 YSLEER. CDR3 DNA: TGCGCCAGCAGCCAAGAAACAGGGCTCTCCTACGAGCAGTACTTC. As protein: CASSQETGLSYEQYF.

This clone appeared once. The chain is built from TRBV12-5 and TRBJ1-2, with 7 bases fitting TRBD1. V lost 0 bases, J lost 1 base, and 8 bases stayed unmatched. In germline, CDR1 is LGHNT, CDR2 FRNRAP. The CDR3 length is 17 residues. The CDR3 bases are TGTGCTAGTGGTTTGGTCCCCCTTGGACAGGTTAACTATGGCTACACCTTC. This codes for CASGLVPLGQVNYGYTF.

The rearrangement joins TRBV27 to TRBJ2-7; 9 nucleotides align to TRBD1. V lost 0 bases, J lost 0 bases, and 6 bases stayed unmatched. CDR1 MNHEY and CDR2 SMNVEV come from the germline V gene (reference sequence). The CDR3 covers 17 residues. CDR3 sequence reads: CASSLSGGTGNSYEQYF. For the CDR3, the DNA is TGTGCCAGCAGTTTATCAGGGGGGACAGGGAACTCCTACGAGCAGTACTTC.

This clone was detected a few times. The rearrangement joins TRBV9 to TRBJ2-3; D remains unclear. This CDR3 has 13 residues. Trimming removed 0 bases from V and 2 bases from J, with 4 bases in between. Germline CDR1 reads SGDLS; CDR2 reads YYNGEE. This CDR3 is CASSVASTDTQYF. DNA for the CDR3: TGTGCCAGCAGCGTAGCATCCACAGATACGCAGTATTTT.